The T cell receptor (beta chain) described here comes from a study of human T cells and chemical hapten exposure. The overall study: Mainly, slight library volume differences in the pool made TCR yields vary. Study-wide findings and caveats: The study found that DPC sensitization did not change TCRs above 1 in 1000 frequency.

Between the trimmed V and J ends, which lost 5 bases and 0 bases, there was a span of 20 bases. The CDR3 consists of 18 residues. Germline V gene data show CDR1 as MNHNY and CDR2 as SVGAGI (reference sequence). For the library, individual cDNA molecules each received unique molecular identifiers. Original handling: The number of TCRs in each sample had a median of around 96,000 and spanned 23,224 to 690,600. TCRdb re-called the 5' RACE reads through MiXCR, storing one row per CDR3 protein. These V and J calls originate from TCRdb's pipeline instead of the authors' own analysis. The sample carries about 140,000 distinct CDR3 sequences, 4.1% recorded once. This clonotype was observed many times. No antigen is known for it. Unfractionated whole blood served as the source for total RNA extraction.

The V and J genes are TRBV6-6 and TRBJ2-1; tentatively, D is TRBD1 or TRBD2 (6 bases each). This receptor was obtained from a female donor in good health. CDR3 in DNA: TGTGCCAGCAGTCCGGCCCAGGGGCTAGCGAGCTCCTACAATGAGCAGTTCTTC. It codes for CASSPAQGLASSYNEQFF.